This record looks at one T cell receptor (beta chain) sequence and its context. The source of the sample is a study of blood T cell repertoires in COVID-19. This CDR3 is built from 15 residues. Germline loops: CDR1 LGHNA, CDR2 YSLEER. The V segment lost 0 bases and the J segment 2 bases; nucleotides outside the gene matches: 3. In the source study's methods: For nucleated cells, counts were estimated from reference gene primer amplification. Data came from immunoSEQ multiplex PCR; TCRdb stores just in-frame clones and leaves some out. The D gene and trimming were derived from the DNA, and the V and J assignments and clone size from that table. Of some 41,000 clones listed, about 86% are singletons.

The V and J genes are TRBV4-3 and TRBJ1-2; 7 bases align to TRBD1. This sequence was found in a woman aged 80 or over with active or convalescent COVID-19. Sequencing was carried out using peripheral blood. The CDR3 DNA follows: TGCGCCAGCAGCCAAGATACAGGGGACAACTATGGCTACACCTTC. Encoded protein: CASSQDTGDNYGYTF.